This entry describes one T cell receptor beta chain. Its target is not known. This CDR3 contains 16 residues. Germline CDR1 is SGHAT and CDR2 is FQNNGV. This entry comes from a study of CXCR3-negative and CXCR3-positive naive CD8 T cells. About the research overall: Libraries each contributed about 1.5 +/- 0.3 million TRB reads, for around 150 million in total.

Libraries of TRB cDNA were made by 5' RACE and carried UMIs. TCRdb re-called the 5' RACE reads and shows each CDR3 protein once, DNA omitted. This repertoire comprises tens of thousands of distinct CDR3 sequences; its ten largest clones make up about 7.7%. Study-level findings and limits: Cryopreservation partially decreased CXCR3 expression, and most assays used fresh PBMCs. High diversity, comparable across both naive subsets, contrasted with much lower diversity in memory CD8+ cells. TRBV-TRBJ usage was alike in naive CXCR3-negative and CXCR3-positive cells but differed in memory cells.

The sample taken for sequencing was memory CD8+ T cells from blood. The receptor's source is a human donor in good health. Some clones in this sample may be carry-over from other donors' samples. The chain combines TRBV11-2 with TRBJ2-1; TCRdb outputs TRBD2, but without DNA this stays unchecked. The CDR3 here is CASSLAREGLYGEQFF.